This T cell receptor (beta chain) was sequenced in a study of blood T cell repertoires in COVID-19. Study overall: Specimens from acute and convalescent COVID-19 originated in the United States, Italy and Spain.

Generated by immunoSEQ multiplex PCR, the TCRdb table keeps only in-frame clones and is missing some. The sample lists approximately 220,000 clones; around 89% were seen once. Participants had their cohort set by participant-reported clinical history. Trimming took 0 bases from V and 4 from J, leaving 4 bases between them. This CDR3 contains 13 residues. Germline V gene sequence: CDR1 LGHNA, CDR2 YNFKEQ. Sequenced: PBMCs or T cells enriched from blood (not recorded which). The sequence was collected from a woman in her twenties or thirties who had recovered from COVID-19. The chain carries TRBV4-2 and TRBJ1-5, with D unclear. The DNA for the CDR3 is TGTGCCAGCAGCCAAGATCTGAATCAGCCCCAGCATTTT. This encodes CASSQDLNQPQHF.